This T cell receptor beta chain emerged from a study of PD-1 blockade in classical Hodgkin lymphoma. Notes on this clone: Its antigen is as yet unknown.

Notes on the study in general: Complete responders matched newly diagnosed patients in baseline diversity. By cycle point C4D1, TCR diversity had risen significantly in CD4+ cells (but not CD8+ cells). A reduction in baseline TCR diversity was reportedly seen in newly diagnosed patients relative to healthy donors.

This CDR3 is 13 amino acids long. Trimming removed 3 bases at V and 5 bases at J, with 10 bases between. Germline V gene sequence: CDR1 KGHSH, CDR2 LQKENI. Relapse was seen in all patients after autologous stem cell transplantation, and brentuximab vedotin exposure was variable. TCRdb's table, derived via immunoSEQ multiplex PCR, lists solely in-frame clones and lacks some. The sample lists tens of thousands of clones; approximately 80% were seen once. The sample here was peripheral blood mononuclear cells (PBMCs), taken before the second cycle of nivolumab. J is TRBJ1-2 and V is TRBV18; D uncertain. This clonotype was obtained from a human donor with classical Hodgkin lymphoma. The CDR3 sequence is CASSPLAFYGYTF. The CDR3 region has the DNA TGTGCCAGCTCACCTCTGGCTTTTTATGGCTACACCTTC.